The 24 T cell receptor beta chains reported below all come from one sample, sequenced in a study of memory CD4+ T cells and cytomegalovirus serostatus. Method: immunoSEQ multiplex PCR; TCRdb's copy keeps in-frame clones and lacks some. The sample lists approximately 70,000 clones, about 75% occurring once. Single viable CD3+CD4+CD8-CD45RO+ cells were sorted as the memory CD4+ T cells. The sequenced sample was memory CD4+ T cells from blood. These receptors all come from an adult in good health and CMV-seropositive.

J is TRBJ2-2 and V is TRBV7-7; 10 positions agree with TRBD1. In germline, CDR1 is SSHAT, CDR2 FNYEAQ (reference sequence). The CDR3 sequence is 15 residues long. V lost 5 bases and J lost 5; bases outside the gene matches: 5. The CDR3 coding sequence is TGTGCCAGCAGCCCGGGACAGGGGTATACCGGGGAGCTGTTTTTT. Translated, it gives CASSPGQGYTGELFF.

The rearrangement uses TRBV2 and TRBJ1-5, with D perhaps matching TRBD1 (6 bases). The CDR3 consists of 17 residues. CDR1 is SNHLY, CDR2 FYNNEI, per germline. V gave up 3 bases and J gave up 0 bases, with 15 bases separating them. The CDR3 coding sequence is TGTGCCAGCAGTGATTTCGGGACAATTTATAGCAATCAGCCCCAGCATTTT. It translates to CASSDFGTIYSNQPQHF.

V gene TRBV18 combines with J gene TRBJ2-5; the match to TRBD2 covers 10 bases. Germline V lookup: CDR1 KGHSH, CDR2 LQKENI. There are 16 residues in the CDR3. Losses at the gene ends were 2 bases for V and 5 bases for J; bases not matched to a gene: 8. CDR3 sequence reads: CASSPWSSGRGETQYF. The CDR3 DNA reads as TGTGCCAGCTCACCATGGTCTAGCGGGAGAGGCGAGACCCAGTACTTC. The full variable domain, its missing parts supplied by reference TRBV18 and TRBJ2-5, is NAGVMQNPRHLVRRRGQEARLRCSPMKGHSHVYWYRQLPEEGLKFMVYLQKENIIDESGMPKERFSAEFPKEGPSILRIQQVVRGDSAAYFCASSPWSSGRGETQYFGPGTRLLVL.

This chain uses TRBV18 with TRBJ1-2; D ambiguous. Germline V lookup: CDR1 KGHSH, CDR2 LQKENI. The CDR3 contains 13 residues. With 0 bases removed from V and 6 bases from J, the gap between germline ends came to 8 bases. CDR3 protein: CASSPPKPDGYTF. CDR3 nucleotides: TGTGCCAGCTCACCACCGAAGCCCGATGGCTACACCTTC.

This clone turned up a few times. The chain combines TRBV19 with TRBJ1-6; possibly TRBD1 for D (6 bases). Germline CDR1 is LNHDA and CDR2 is SQIVND (reference sequence). V was clipped by 5 bases and J by 5 bases, with 13 bases between them. The CDR3 totals 15 residues. The CDR3 DNA follows: TGTGCCAGTAGTGCTCAACAGGGCGATAATTCACCCCTCCACTTT. Amino acid sequence: CASSAQQGDNSPLHF.

This clone was observed a handful of times. The chain recombines TRBV7-9 with TRBJ1-2, with 8 bases that match TRBD1. With V trimmed by 5 bases and J by 6 bases, 2 bases remained unmatched. This CDR3 is built from 12 residues. Germline CDR1 is SEHNR and CDR2 is FQNEAQ (reference sequence). The CDR3 protein is CASSATGDGYTF. As DNA, the CDR3 is TGTGCCAGCAGCGCGACAGGGGATGGCTACACCTTC.

The chain is built from TRBV6-1 and TRBJ1-1, with D uncertain. Germline V gene data show CDR1 as MNHNS and CDR2 as SASEGT. V lost 7 bases to trimming and J lost 3 bases, with 12 bases between them. There are 13 residues in the CDR3. CDR3 bases: TGTGCCAGCACCATGGGGTGGGACACTGAAGCTTTCTTT. It yields the protein CASTMGWDTEAFF.

The V call is TRBV6-6, the J call TRBJ2-1; D not certain. With 6 bases removed from V and 6 bases from J, the gap between germline ends came to 6 bases. Germline V lookup: CDR1 MNHNY, CDR2 SVGAGI (reference sequence). There are 11 residues in the CDR3. As DNA, the CDR3 is TGTGCCAGCAGGAGCGCCAATGAGCAGTTCTTC. It yields the protein CASRSANEQFF.

J is TRBJ1-4 and V is TRBV28; 7 bases agree with TRBD1. The CDR3 covers 14 residues. With 8 bases clipped from V and 2 bases from J, the junction kept 5 bases outside the gene matches. Per germline, CDR1 MDHEN and CDR2 SYDVKM. The CDR3: CASRKQGTNEKLFF. In nucleotides, the CDR3 is TGTGCCAGCCGAAAACAGGGGACTAATGAAAAACTGTTTTTT.

The V gene is TRBV10-3, the J gene TRBJ1-5; D remains unclear. The ends were cut back, 0 bases at V and 0 bases at J, with 12 bases in the middle. The germline gives CDR1 ENHRY, CDR2 SYGVKD. The CDR3 length is 17 residues. The CDR3 DNA is TGTGCCATCAGTGAGTCGTTGGCCGGATATAGCAATCAGCCCCAGCATTTT. Protein: CAISESLAGYSNQPQHF.

The CDR3 region has the DNA TGTGCCAGCAGTTACTACCGGGACAAAAGCTACGAGCAGTACTTC. It is translated as CASSYYRDKSYEQYF. V usage is TRBV6-8 and J usage is TRBJ2-7, with D possibly matching TRBD1 (6 bases). The CDR3 contains 15 residues. V lost 1 base, J lost 3 bases, and 13 bases lay in between. Germline V gene sequence: CDR1 MNHGY, CDR2 SAAAGT.

This clone was detected once. The genes are TRBV28 and TRBJ2-1; TRBD2 matches at 8 bases. Germline CDR1 reads MDHEN; CDR2 reads SYDVKM. Losses at the gene ends were 9 bases for V and 9 bases for J; bases not matched to a gene: 10. The CDR3 sequence is 13 residues long. The CDR3 loop reads CASRGGGGIEQFF. CDR3 DNA sequence: TGTGCCAGTCGGGGGGGCGGTGGAATTGAGCAGTTCTTC.

This sequence joins TRBV2 and TRBJ2-1; 11 nucleotides match TRBD2. The CDR3 spans 15 residues. V was pared by 3 bases and J by 12 bases, with 10 bases of the junction left unmatched. Looked up from germline, CDR1 is SNHLY and CDR2 is FYNNEI. The CDR3 spells CASSEFGGLAEPQFF. DNA for the CDR3: TGTGCCAGCAGTGAGTTTGGGGGACTAGCGGAACCGCAGTTCTTC.

The rearrangement links TRBV5-1 to TRBJ2-2; 9 bases map to TRBD1. The CDR3 totals 16 residues. Germline CDR1 reads SGHRS; CDR2 reads YFSETQ. The ends lost 1 base at V and 4 bases at J; junction bases unmatched: 5. The CDR3 is CASSLRDRDGTGELFF. CDR3 coding DNA: TGCGCCAGCAGCTTGAGGGACAGGGACGGCACCGGGGAGCTGTTTTTT.

This clone was counted a few times. The rearrangement joins TRBV28 to TRBJ1-2; no clear D. The germline V gene has CDR1 MDHEN and CDR2 SYDVKM. The length of the CDR3 is 13 residues. The germline V and J ends were trimmed by 6 bases and 6 bases, with 14 bases remaining between them. In nucleotides, the CDR3 is TGTGCCAGCAGCCTAACGGGGAGGAATGGCTACACCTTC. It encodes CASSLTGRNGYTF.

The chain links TRBV29-1 to TRBJ1-1; no firm D call. CDR1 is SQVTM and CDR2 is ANQGSEA in the germline V gene. V was cut by 5 bases and J by 5 bases, with 18 bases left in between. This CDR3 is built from 14 residues. The DNA for the CDR3 is TGCAGCGTTACTCAGGACCCCCGAGGAACTGAAGCTTTCTTT. Its protein is CSVTQDPRGTEAFF.

V gene TRBV28 combines with J gene TRBJ2-5; D ambiguous. This CDR3 comprises 14 residues. Trimming stripped 1 base from V and 2 bases from J, with 8 bases between. Germline loops: CDR1 MDHEN, CDR2 SYDVKM. Here the CDR3 reads CASSLSELQETQYF. The DNA for the CDR3 is TGTGCCAGCAGTTTATCGGAACTACAAGAGACCCAGTACTTC. The full variable domain, with the rest looked up from reference TRBV28 and TRBJ2-5, is DVKVTQSSRYLVKRTGEKVFLECVQDMDHENMFWYRQDPGLGLRLIYFSYDVKMKEKGDIPEGYSVSREKKERFSLILESASTNQTSMYLCASSLSELQETQYFGPGTRLLVL.

This clone was observed a single time. The chain couples TRBV11-1 to TRBJ1-4, with 10 bases aligning to TRBD1. The CDR3 runs to 16 residues. J lost 0 bases, V lost 5 bases, and 3 bases had no gene match. The germline V gene encodes CDR1 SGHAT and CDR2 FQDESV (reference sequence). CDR3 residues: CASSPGQGATNEKLFF. CDR3 sequence (DNA): TGTGCCAGCAGCCCCGGACAGGGGGCAACTAATGAAAAACTGTTTTTT.

The V gene is TRBV5-1, the J gene TRBJ1-1, with 10 bases lining up with TRBD1. This CDR3 has 16 amino acids. V lost 5 bases and J lost 0; bases outside the gene matches: 7. Germline values: CDR1 SGHRS, CDR2 YFSETQ. The CDR3 coding sequence is TGCGCCAGCAGAAATGGGACAGGGGCGGTGAACACTGAAGCTTTCTTT. This sequence encodes CASRNGTGAVNTEAFF.

This clone was found a few times. This chain uses TRBV27 with TRBJ2-5; perhaps TRBD1 as D (5 bases). V lost 7 bases to trimming and J lost 3 bases, with 12 bases between them. Per the germline V gene, CDR1 is MNHEY and CDR2 is SMNVEV (reference sequence). The CDR3 is 13 amino acids. Written as DNA, the CDR3 is TGTGCCAGCACCGGACATCAAGAAGAGACCCAGTACTTC. It is translated as CASTGHQEETQYF.

Only a few counts were recorded for this clone. This rearrangement joins TRBV27 to TRBJ1-6; no firm D call. This CDR3 comprises 14 residues. The V gene's germline CDR1 is MNHEY and CDR2 SMNVEV (reference sequence). V was pared by 5 bases and J by 3 bases, with 8 bases between. The CDR3 region is CASSGTFYNSPLHF. The DNA of the CDR3 is TGTGCCAGCAGTGGTACCTTCTATAATTCACCCCTCCACTTT.

This rearrangement joins TRBV28 to TRBJ2-5; 7 nucleotides line up with TRBD2. With 9 bases clipped from V and 7 bases from J, the junction kept 14 bases outside the gene matches. Germline CDR1 and CDR2: MDHEN and SYDVKM. CDR3 length: 14 amino acids. The CDR3 nucleotides are TGTGCCAGTGAGACGGGACTAATGGATTCGACCCAGTACTTC. Residues: CASETGLMDSTQYF.

V is TRBV10-3 and J is TRBJ1-2; tentatively, D is TRBD1 (5 bases). The CDR3 runs 15 residues. The V and J ends lost 2 bases and 6 bases respectively, with 16 bases between them. Germline loops: CDR1 ENHRY, CDR2 SYGVKD. The CDR3 nucleotides are TGTGCCATCAGTGAGGATCCAGGGAGGACGGATGGCTACACCTTC. It codes for CAISEDPGRTDGYTF.

The rearrangement joins TRBV28 to TRBJ2-7; 7 nucleotides line up with TRBD1. V gave up 7 bases and J gave up 2 bases; unmatched junction bases: 8. Per the germline V gene, CDR1 is MDHEN and CDR2 is SYDVKM. The CDR3 length is 14 residues. CDR3 sequence: CASNVLQGTYEQYF. As DNA, the CDR3 is TGTGCCAGCAACGTTCTACAGGGGACCTACGAGCAGTACTTC.